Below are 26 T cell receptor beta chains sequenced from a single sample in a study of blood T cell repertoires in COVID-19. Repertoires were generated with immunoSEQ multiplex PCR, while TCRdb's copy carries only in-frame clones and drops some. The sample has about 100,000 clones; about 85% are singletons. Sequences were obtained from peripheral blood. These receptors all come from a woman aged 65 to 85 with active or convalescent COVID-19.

The CDR3 DNA sequence: TGTGCCAGCAGCCGGAGTCGGTTCCACTACGAGCAGTACTTC. It translates to CASSRSRFHYEQYF. This chain connects TRBV28 to TRBJ2-7; no firm D call. CDR1 is MDHEN, CDR2 SYDVKM, per germline. This CDR3 has 14 residues. Trimming took 6 bases from V and 3 from J, leaving 15 bases between them.

Here the CDR3 reads CASSQLGQGPGQPQHF. Written as DNA, the CDR3 is TGTGCCAGCAGCCAACTGGGACAGGGCCCAGGGCAGCCCCAGCATTTT. The gene calls are TRBV5-6 and TRBJ1-5; 9 bases line up with TRBD1. This CDR3 has 16 amino acids. The V segment lost 4 bases and the J segment 7 bases; nucleotides outside the gene matches: 12. Germline V CDR1 and CDR2: SGHDT, YYEEEE. Full variable domain (rest looked up from reference TRBV5-6 and TRBJ1-5): DAGVTQSPTHLIKTRGQQVTLRCSPKSGHDTVSWYQQALGQGPQFIFQYYEEEERQRGNFPDRFSGHQFPNYSSELNVNALLLGDSALYLCASSQLGQGPGQPQHFGDGTRLSIL.

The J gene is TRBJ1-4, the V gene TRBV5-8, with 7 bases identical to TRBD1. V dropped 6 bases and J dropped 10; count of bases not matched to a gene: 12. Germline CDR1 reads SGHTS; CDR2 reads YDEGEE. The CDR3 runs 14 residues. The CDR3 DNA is TGTGCCAGCACCCAAATCGCAGGGGGACGAAAACTGTTTTTT. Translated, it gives CASTQIAGGRKLFF. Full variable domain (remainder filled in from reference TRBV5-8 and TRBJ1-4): EAGVTQSPTHLIKTRGQQATLRCSPISGHTSVYWYQQALGLGLQFLLWYDEGEERNRGNFPPRFSGRQFPNYSSELNVNALELEDSALYLCASTQIAGGRKLFFGSGTQLSVL.

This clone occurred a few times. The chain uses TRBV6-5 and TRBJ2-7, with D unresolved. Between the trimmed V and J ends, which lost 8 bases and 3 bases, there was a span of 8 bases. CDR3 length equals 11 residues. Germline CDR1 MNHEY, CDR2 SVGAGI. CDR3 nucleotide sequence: TGTGCCAGCCCGGAGTACTACGAGCAGTACTTC. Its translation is CASPEYYEQYF.

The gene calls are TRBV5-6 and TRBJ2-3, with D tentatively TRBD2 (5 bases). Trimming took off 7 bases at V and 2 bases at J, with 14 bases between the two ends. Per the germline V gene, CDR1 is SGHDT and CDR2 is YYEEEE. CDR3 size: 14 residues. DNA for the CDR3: TGTGCCAGCGCGCTTGGACTTACCACAGATACGCAGTATTTT. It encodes CASALGLTTDTQYF. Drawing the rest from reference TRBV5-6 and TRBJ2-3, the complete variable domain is DAGVTQSPTHLIKTRGQQVTLRCSPKSGHDTVSWYQQALGQGPQFIFQYYEEEERQRGNFPDRFSGHQFPNYSSELNVNALLLGDSALYLCASALGLTTDTQYFGPGTRLTVL.

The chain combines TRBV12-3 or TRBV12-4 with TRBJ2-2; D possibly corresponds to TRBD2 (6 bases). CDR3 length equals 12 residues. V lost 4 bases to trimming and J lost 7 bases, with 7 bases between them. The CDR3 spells CASSWGDGELFF. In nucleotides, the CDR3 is TGTGCCAGCAGTTGGGGGGACGGGGAGCTGTTTTTT.

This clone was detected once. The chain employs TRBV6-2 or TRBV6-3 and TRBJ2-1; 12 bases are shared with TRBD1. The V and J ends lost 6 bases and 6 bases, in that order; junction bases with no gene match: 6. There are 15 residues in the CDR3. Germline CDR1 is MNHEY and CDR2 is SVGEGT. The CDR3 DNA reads TGTGCCAGCAGCAGCCGGGACAGGGGGCGCAATGAGCAGTTCTTC. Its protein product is CASSSRDRGRNEQFF.

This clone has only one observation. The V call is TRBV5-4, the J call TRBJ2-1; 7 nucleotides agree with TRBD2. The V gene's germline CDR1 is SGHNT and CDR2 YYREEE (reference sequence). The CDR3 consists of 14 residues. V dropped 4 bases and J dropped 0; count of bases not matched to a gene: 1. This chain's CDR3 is CASSRGGSYNEQFF. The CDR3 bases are TGTGCCAGCAGCCGCGGGGGCTCCTACAATGAGCAGTTCTTC.

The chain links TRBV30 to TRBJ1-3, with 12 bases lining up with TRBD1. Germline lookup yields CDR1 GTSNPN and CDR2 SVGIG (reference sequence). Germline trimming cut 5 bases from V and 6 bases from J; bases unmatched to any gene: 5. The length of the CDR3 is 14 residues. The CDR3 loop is CAWSPGQGANTIYF. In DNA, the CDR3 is TGTGCCTGGTCCCCGGGACAGGGGGCAAACACCATATATTTT. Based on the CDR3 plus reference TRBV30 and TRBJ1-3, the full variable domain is SQTIHQWPATLVQPVGSPLSLECTVEGTSNPNLYWYRQAAGRGLQLLFYSVGIGQISSEVPQNLSASRPQDRQFILSSKKLLLSDSGFYLCAWSPGQGANTIYFGEGSWLTVV.

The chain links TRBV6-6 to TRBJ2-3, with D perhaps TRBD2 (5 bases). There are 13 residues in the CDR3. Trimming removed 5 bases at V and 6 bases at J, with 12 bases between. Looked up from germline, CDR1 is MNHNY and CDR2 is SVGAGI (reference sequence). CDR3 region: CASSRSLADTQYF. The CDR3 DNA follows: TGTGCCAGCAGTCGATCCTTAGCGGATACGCAGTATTTT.

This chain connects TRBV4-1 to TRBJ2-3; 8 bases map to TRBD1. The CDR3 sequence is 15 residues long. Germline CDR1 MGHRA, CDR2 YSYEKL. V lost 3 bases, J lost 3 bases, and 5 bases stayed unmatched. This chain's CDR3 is CASSHSDRGTDTQYF. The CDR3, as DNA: TGCGCCAGCAGCCACTCCGACAGGGGAACAGATACGCAGTATTTT.

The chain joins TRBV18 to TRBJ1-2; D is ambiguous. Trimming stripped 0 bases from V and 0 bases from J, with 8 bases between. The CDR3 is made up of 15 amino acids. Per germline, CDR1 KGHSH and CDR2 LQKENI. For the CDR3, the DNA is TGTGCCAGCTCACCACCTTCGCGGACTAACTATGGCTACACCTTC. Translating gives CASSPPSRTNYGYTF.

The CDR3 region has the DNA TGTGCCAGCAGCGAGGAAAGCCGGACAGGGCTACCGGCAACTAATGAAAAACTGTTTTTT. Translating it yields CASSEESRTGLPATNEKLFF. The chain has TRBV21-1 and TRBJ1-4; whether TRBD1, the table's D call, matches the DNA was not checked. TRBV21-1 is deemed a pseudogene. CDR3 length: 20 amino acids.

This CDR3 reads CAISESKTASGEDTQYF. The CDR3, as DNA: TGTGCCATCAGTGAGTCGAAGACGGCTAGCGGGGAGGATACGCAGTATTTT. V and J are TRBV10-3 and TRBJ2-3; 9 nucleotides align to TRBD2. Trimming at V came to 0 bases and at J to 6 bases, leaving 10 bases not matched to a gene. The CDR3 has 17 amino acids. Germline-derived CDR1 and CDR2 are ENHRY and SYGVKD.

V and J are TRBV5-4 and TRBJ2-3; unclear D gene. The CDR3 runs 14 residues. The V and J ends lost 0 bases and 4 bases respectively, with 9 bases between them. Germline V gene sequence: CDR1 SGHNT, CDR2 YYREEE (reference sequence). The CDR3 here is CASSLGQWPDTQYF. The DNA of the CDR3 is TGTGCCAGCAGCTTGGGCCAGTGGCCAGATACGCAGTATTTT.

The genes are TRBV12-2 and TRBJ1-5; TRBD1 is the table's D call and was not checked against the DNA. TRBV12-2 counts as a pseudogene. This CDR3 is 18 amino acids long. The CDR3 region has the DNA TGTGCAAGTCGCTTAGCCCCACACGACATGGATAAGCATCAGCCCCAGCATTTT. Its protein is CASRLAPHDMDKHQPQHF.

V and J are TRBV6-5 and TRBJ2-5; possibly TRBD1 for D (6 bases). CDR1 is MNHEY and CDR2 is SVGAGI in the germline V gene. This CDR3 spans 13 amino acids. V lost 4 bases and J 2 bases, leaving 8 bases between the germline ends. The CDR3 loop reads CASSFGQQETQYF. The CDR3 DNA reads TGTGCCAGCAGTTTTGGACAGCAAGAGACCCAGTACTTC.

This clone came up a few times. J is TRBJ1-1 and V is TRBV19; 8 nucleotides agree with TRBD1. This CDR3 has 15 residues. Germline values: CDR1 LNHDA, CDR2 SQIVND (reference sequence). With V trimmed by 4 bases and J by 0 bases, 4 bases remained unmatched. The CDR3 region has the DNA TGTGCCAGTAGTAGAGGACAGGGAATGAACACTGAAGCTTTCTTT. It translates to CASSRGQGMNTEAFF.

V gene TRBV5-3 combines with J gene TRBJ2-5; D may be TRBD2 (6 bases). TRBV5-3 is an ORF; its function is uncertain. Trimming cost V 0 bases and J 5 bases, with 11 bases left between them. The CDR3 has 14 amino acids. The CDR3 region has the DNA TGTGCCAGAAGCTTGGATACAGGAGGGGAGACCCAGTACTTC. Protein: CARSLDTGGETQYF.

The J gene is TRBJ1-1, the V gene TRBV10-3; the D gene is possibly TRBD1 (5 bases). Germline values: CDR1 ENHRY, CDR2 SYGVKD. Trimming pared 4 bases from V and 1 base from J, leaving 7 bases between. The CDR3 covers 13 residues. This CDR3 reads CAISVQGNTEAFF. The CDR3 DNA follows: TGTGCCATCAGTGTGCAGGGGAACACTGAAGCTTTCTTT.

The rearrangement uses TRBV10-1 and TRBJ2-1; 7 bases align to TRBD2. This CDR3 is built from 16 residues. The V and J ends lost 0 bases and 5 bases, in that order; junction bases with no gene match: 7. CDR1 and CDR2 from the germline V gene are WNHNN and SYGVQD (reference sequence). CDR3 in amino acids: CASSESASGVNNEQFF. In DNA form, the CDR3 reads TGCGCCAGCAGTGAGTCGGCCAGCGGGGTTAACAATGAGCAGTTCTTC.

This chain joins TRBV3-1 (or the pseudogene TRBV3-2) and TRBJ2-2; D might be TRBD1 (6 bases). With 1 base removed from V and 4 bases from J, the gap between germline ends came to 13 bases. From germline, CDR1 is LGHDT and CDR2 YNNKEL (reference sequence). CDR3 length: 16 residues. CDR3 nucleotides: TGTGCCAGCAGCCAAGTCCTACAGGGTCCCACCGGGGAGCTGTTTTTT. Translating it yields CASSQVLQGPTGELFF.

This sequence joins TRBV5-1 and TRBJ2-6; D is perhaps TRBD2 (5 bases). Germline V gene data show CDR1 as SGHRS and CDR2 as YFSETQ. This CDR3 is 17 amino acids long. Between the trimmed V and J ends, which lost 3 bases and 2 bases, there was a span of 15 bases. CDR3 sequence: CASSWTGVLPGANVLTF. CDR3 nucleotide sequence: TGCGCCAGCAGCTGGACCGGGGTCCTTCCTGGGGCCAACGTCCTGACTTTC.

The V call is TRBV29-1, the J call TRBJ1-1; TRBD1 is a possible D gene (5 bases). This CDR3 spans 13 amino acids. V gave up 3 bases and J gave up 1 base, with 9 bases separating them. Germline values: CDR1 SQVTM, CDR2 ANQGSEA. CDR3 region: CSVDRTKNTEAFF. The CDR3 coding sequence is TGCAGCGTTGACAGGACAAAGAACACTGAAGCTTTCTTT. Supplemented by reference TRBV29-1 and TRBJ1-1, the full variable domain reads SAVISQKPSRDICQRGTSLTIQCQVDSQVTMMFWYRQQPGQSLTLIATANQGSEATYESGFVIDKFPISRPNLTFSTLTVSNMSPEDSSIYLCSVDRTKNTEAFFGQGTRLTVV.

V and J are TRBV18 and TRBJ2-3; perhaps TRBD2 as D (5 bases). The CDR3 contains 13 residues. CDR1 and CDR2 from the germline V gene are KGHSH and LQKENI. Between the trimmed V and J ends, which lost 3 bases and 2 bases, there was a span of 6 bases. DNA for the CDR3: TGTGCCAGCTCACCCCGGGACACAGATACGCAGTATTTT. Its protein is CASSPRDTDTQYF.

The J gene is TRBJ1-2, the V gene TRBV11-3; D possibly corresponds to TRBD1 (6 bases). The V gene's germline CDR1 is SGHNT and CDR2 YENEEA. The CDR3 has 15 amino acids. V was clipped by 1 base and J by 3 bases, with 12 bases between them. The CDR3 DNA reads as TGTGCCAGCAGCTTAGGAGGGGGTGAGGACTATGGCTACACCTTC. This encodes CASSLGGGEDYGYTF.